The rows below give T cell receptor beta chains drawn from one sample of a study of blood T cell repertoires in COVID-19. Here immunoSEQ multiplex PCR was the method, and the copy in TCRdb shows in-frame clones only, minus some. This table has 250,000 or so clones, 84% appearing once. The sequencing sample was made of PBMCs or T cells enriched from blood (not recorded which). These receptors were taken from a man aged 60 to 69 who had recovered from COVID-19. The CDR3 runs from the conserved cysteine through the conserved F or W. Each record gives: V gene, J gene, D gene, clone size, CDR3 protein, CDR3 DNA. D genes are given only for firm matches. Expanded clones are given a class, and other clones once, few, many or no size at all.

TRBV6-5	TRBJ1-3	-	-	CATGLGSGNTIYF	TGTGCCACAGGGCTGGGCTCTGGAAACACCATATATTTT
TRBV30	TRBJ1-5	-	-	CAWSSDSEQPQHF	TGTGCCTGGAGTTCGGACAGCGAACAGCCCCAGCATTTT
TRBV19	TRBJ1-4	TRBD1	-	CASSVTGQGAEKLFF	TGTGCCAGTAGTGTCACGGGACAGGGGGCGGAAAAACTGTTTTTT
TRBV6-5	TRBJ1-6	-	once	CASSYTLQTYNSPLHF	TGTGCCAGCAGTTATACCCTACAGACCTATAATTCACCCCTCCACTTT
TRBV5-1	TRBJ2-7	-	-	CASSLAPRGSYEQYF	TGCGCCAGCAGCTTGGCCCCGCGGGGCTCCTACGAGCAGTACTTC
TRBV4-3	TRBJ2-1	-	-	CASSQRPWGGSYNEQFF	TGCGCCAGCAGCCAACGCCCCTGGGGCGGTTCCTACAATGAGCAGTTCTTC
TRBV7-2	TRBJ1-2	-	-	CASSAHRVENYGYTF	TGTGCCAGCAGCGCACACCGGGTCGAAAACTATGGCTACACCTTC
TRBV12-3/TRBV12-4	TRBJ1-6	-	-	CASSSFDNSPLHF	TGTGCCAGCAGCAGTTTCGATAATTCACCCCTCCACTTT
TRBV4-2	TRBJ1-1	TRBD1	-	CASSQEQGAGTEAFF	TGTGCCAGCAGCCAAGAGCAGGGGGCAGGTACTGAAGCTTTCTTT
TRBV29-1	TRBJ2-3	TRBD2	-	CSAGGGDSTDTQYF	TGCAGCGCGGGAGGCGGGGATAGCACAGATACGCAGTATTTT
TRBV6-1	TRBJ2-4	TRBD2	-	CASSEWGRGKNIQYF	TGTGCCAGCAGTGAATGGGGGAGGGGCAAAAACATTCAGTACTTC
TRBV4-3	TRBJ1-2	-	-	CASSQWEGRWSYGYTF	TGCGCCAGCAGCCAATGGGAGGGGAGATGGAGCTATGGCTACACCTTC
TRBV7-8	TRBJ2-5	-	-	CASSLRGGRTQYF	TGTGCCAGCAGCTTACGAGGTGGTCGGACCCAGTACTTC